The 8 T cell receptor beta chains in this list originate from one sample, sequenced in a study of blood T cell repertoires in COVID-19. Only in-frame clones appear in the TCRdb table, and some are missing; sequencing was by immunoSEQ multiplex PCR. The table includes some 180,000 clones, 75% to 95% detected once. Sequencing was performed on peripheral blood. These receptor sequences come from a man aged 50 to 59 with acute or convalescent COVID-19.

The CDR3 region has the DNA TGTGCCAGCAGCCACGGGGTCGGGGAGCTGTTTTTT. It encodes CASSHGVGELFF. The gene calls are TRBV7-3 and TRBJ2-2; the D gene is possibly TRBD2 (5 bases). V lost 5 bases and J 7 bases, leaving 8 bases between the germline ends. The germline gives CDR1 SGHTA, CDR2 FQGTGA. CDR3 length equals 12 residues.

The CDR3 sequence is CASRESSAVNIQYF. DNA for the CDR3: TGTGCCAGCAGAGAGAGTTCTGCGGTAAACATTCAGTACTTC. The chain links TRBV6-5 to TRBJ2-4; no reliable D call. Trimming took off 6 bases at V and 6 bases at J, with 15 bases between the two ends. The CDR3 has 14 amino acids. CDR1 and CDR2 from the germline V gene are MNHEY and SVGAGI.

This chain links TRBV30 with TRBJ1-5; 9 bases fit TRBD1. Germline V gives CDR1 GTSNPN, CDR2 SVGIG (reference sequence). The CDR3 is 15 residues long. Losses at the gene ends were 2 bases for V and 3 bases for J; bases not matched to a gene: 5. The CDR3 is CAWSIRDRDNQPQHF. The CDR3 region has the DNA TGTGCCTGGAGTATCCGGGACAGGGACAATCAGCCCCAGCATTTT.

V usage is TRBV2 and J usage is TRBJ2-2; D possibly corresponds to TRBD2 (5 bases). V lost 2 bases and J lost 0, with 10 bases in between. Per germline, CDR1 SNHLY and CDR2 FYNNEI. The CDR3 totals 16 residues. For the CDR3, the DNA is TGTGCCAGCAGTGAACTCCCCGGGGCGAACACCGGGGAGCTGTTTTTT. Its protein is CASSELPGANTGELFF.

The chain employs TRBV28 and TRBJ1-4; 9 bases agree with TRBD1. The CDR3 covers 15 residues. The germline gives CDR1 MDHEN, CDR2 SYDVKM. J lost 5 bases, V lost 3 bases, and 4 bases had no gene match. The CDR3 DNA is TGTGCCAGCAGTTTCTACGGGACAGGGAATGAAAAACTGTTTTTT. Its translation is CASSFYGTGNEKLFF.

The rearrangement joins TRBV4-2 to TRBJ1-1; TRBD1 aligns across 7 bases. The CDR3 extends over 13 amino acids. The germline gives CDR1 LGHNA, CDR2 YNFKEQ. With V trimmed by 4 bases and J by 6 bases, 5 bases remained unmatched. The CDR3 coding sequence is TGTGCCAGCAGCCCGAGACAGGGACCTGAAGCTTTCTTT. This translates into CASSPRQGPEAFF.

The V gene is TRBV11-2, the J gene TRBJ2-7; 8 positions match TRBD1. The V gene's germline CDR1 is SGHAT and CDR2 FQNNGV. This CDR3 is built from 14 residues. J gave up 1 base and V 2 bases, and 1 base lay outside the gene matches. The CDR3 loop is CASSLWDRSYEQYV. The CDR3 DNA reads as TGTGCCAGCAGCTTATGGGACAGGTCCTACGAGCAGTACGTC.

This chain joins TRBV6-1 and TRBJ2-2; 11 bases map to TRBD2. The CDR3 is 16 amino acids. Per germline, CDR1 MNHNS and CDR2 SASEGT. V lost 4 bases to trimming and J lost 7 bases; unmatched junction nucleotides: 8. The CDR3 bases are TGTGCCAGCAGTGCTTTACTAGCGGGAGCGGTCGGGGAGCTGTTTTTT. Protein: CASSALLAGAVGELFF.